One sample yielded the 25 T cell receptor beta chains listed below, sequenced in a study of siplizumab effects on memory and regulatory T cells. The table came from immunoSEQ multiplex PCR; TCRdb's copy has only in-frame clones and leaves some out. The table lists over 100,000 clones, about 90% of them singletons. The sequenced sample consisted of Tregs sorted from blood. The receptors derive from a human donor in good health.

This sequence joins TRBV6-5 and TRBJ1-1; D may be TRBD1 (6 bases). The CDR3 contains 14 residues. Trimming removed 6 bases at V and 3 bases at J, with 14 bases between. From germline, CDR1 is MNHEY and CDR2 SVGAGI. The CDR3 nucleotides read TGTGCCAGCAGCCCTCAGGGGAGCGACACTGAAGCTTTCTTT. As protein: CASSPQGSDTEAFF.

This clone was recorded only once. This chain links TRBV30 with TRBJ2-5; TRBD2 agrees at 14 bases. Per germline, CDR1 GTSNPN and CDR2 SVGIG (reference sequence). The V and J ends lost 5 bases and 0 bases, in that order; junction bases with no gene match: 14. The CDR3 consists of 19 residues. CDR3 sequence (DNA): TGTGCCTGGCGTCTATCTCCAGGACTAGCGGGGGGATACCAAGAGACCCAGTACTTC. Its protein is CAWRLSPGLAGGYQETQYF.

The chain has TRBV4-1 and TRBJ2-1; tentatively, D is TRBD1 or TRBD2 (5 bases each). Looked up from germline, CDR1 is MGHRA and CDR2 is YSYEKL. V lost 4 bases and J lost 6, with 13 bases in between. The CDR3 runs to 14 residues. The chain's CDR3 is CASSRASGSNEQFF. CDR3 nucleotides: TGCGCCAGCAGCCGGGCCTCAGGGAGCAATGAGCAGTTCTTC.

This clone was counted only a few times. The rearrangement uses TRBV2 and TRBJ1-2; no clear D. Germline V gene lookup returns CDR1 SNHLY and CDR2 FYNNEI. CDR3 length equals 12 residues. The V and J ends lost 6 bases and 8 bases respectively, with 13 bases between them. The CDR3 DNA reads as TGTGCCAGCAGCGTGGACCGTCTGGGCTACACCTTC. It codes for CASSVDRLGYTF.

The chain links TRBV5-8 to TRBJ1-1; TRBD1 matches 7 bases. The trim removed 4 bases at V and 5 bases at J, leaving 2 bases unmatched. The CDR3 is 12 residues long. The germline V gene has CDR1 SGHTS and CDR2 YDEGEE. CDR3 residues: CASSPQGTEAFF. CDR3 bases: TGTGCCAGCAGCCCACAGGGGACTGAAGCTTTCTTT.

The rearrangement joins TRBV5-1 to TRBJ2-3, with 10 bases fitting TRBD2. CDR1 and CDR2 from the germline V gene are SGHRS and YFSETQ. This CDR3 has 16 residues. Losses at the gene ends were 4 bases for V and 4 bases for J; bases not matched to a gene: 9. CDR3 residues: CASSILSGRGADTQYF. The CDR3 nucleotides are TGCGCCAGCAGCATCCTAAGCGGGAGGGGGGCAGATACGCAGTATTTT.

Only one count was recorded for this clone. The J gene is TRBJ1-2, the V gene TRBV7-2; D is unclear. The germline V gene encodes CDR1 SGHTA and CDR2 FQGNSA. Trimming took 1 base from V and 4 from J, leaving 10 bases between them. The length of the CDR3 is 14 residues. CDR3 protein: CASSLEERAYGYTF. CDR3 nucleotides: TGTGCCAGCAGCTTAGAGGAGAGGGCCTATGGCTACACCTTC.

The chain couples TRBV4-1 to TRBJ2-7, with 8 bases that match TRBD2. V shed 2 bases and J 6 bases; nucleotides not matched to a gene: 9. The V gene's germline CDR1 is MGHRA and CDR2 YSYEKL. This CDR3 contains 15 residues. In DNA form, the CDR3 reads TGCGCCAGCAGCCAAATTTACGGGGCGGGAGGCGAGCAGTACTTC. As protein: CASSQIYGAGGEQYF.

This clone has only one observation. V gene TRBV7-9 combines with J gene TRBJ1-2; TRBD1 is a possible D gene (5 bases). Germline lookup yields CDR1 SEHNR and CDR2 FQNEAQ (reference sequence). This CDR3 region has 16 residues. With 0 bases removed from V and 2 bases from J, the gap between germline ends came to 13 bases. The CDR3 region has the DNA TGTGCCAGCAGCTTAGCCCGGACACCGCCAAACTATGGCTACACCTTC. Protein product: CASSLARTPPNYGYTF.

V and J are TRBV6-5 and TRBJ1-2, with TRBD1 matching 7 bases. V shed 8 bases and J 2 bases; nucleotides not matched to a gene: 8. The germline V gene encodes CDR1 MNHEY and CDR2 SVGAGI. The CDR3 has 14 amino acids. The CDR3 DNA reads TGTGCCAGCGGAAACAACAGGGGAAACTATGGCTACACCTTC. This translates into CASGNNRGNYGYTF.

V and J are TRBV9 and TRBJ2-7, with TRBD2 matching over 8 bases. The CDR3 runs 16 residues. Trimming removed 0 bases from V and 2 bases from J; junction bases left unmatched: 7. Germline V CDR1 and CDR2: SGDLS, YYNGEE. CDR3 sequence (DNA): TGTGCCAGCAGCGTAGGAACTAGCGGCCATACCTACGAGCAGTACTTC. It encodes CASSVGTSGHTYEQYF.

The V and J genes are TRBV2 and TRBJ2-3; TRBD2 is a possible D gene (5 bases). Germline CDR1 reads SNHLY; CDR2 reads FYNNEI. The V end was cut by 3 bases, the J end by 6 bases, with 10 bases between. The CDR3 loop spans 13 amino acids. The CDR3 sequence is CASSDRGRDTQYF. CDR3 bases: TGTGCCAGCAGTGATCGGGGTCGGGATACGCAGTATTTT.

The chain joins TRBV2 to TRBJ2-6; 7 positions agree with TRBD1. The CDR3 has 17 amino acids. The ends lost 3 bases at V and 2 bases at J; junction bases unmatched: 7. In germline, CDR1 is SNHLY, CDR2 FYNNEI. The CDR3 coding sequence is TGTGCCAGCAGTGAGTTAGAGGGGGCGGCTGGGGCCAACGTCCTGACTTTC. Translated: CASSELEGAAGANVLTF.

The chain recombines TRBV21-1 with TRBJ1-5; the D segment call TRBD1 is taken from the table without a DNA check. TRBV21-1 is termed a pseudogene. CDR3 size: 21 residues. The CDR3 region has the DNA TGTGCCAGCAGCAAAGAACCCGGAGGACAGGGGGCGAAGGTCCACAATCAGCCCCAGCATTTT. Translated: CASSKEPGGQGAKVHNQPQHF.

This rearrangement joins TRBV19 to TRBJ1-4; no firm D call. The germline V and J ends were trimmed by 1 base and 7 bases, with 7 bases remaining between them. Germline V lookup: CDR1 LNHDA, CDR2 SQIVND (reference sequence). The CDR3 covers 13 residues. The CDR3 region has the DNA TGTGCCAGTAGTATAGGGTTGCGTGAAAAACTGTTTTTT. Protein product: CASSIGLREKLFF.

The V gene is TRBV5-4, the J gene TRBJ2-2, with TRBD2 identical over 13 bases. Germline V gene lookup returns CDR1 SGHNT and CDR2 YYREEE (reference sequence). The CDR3 covers 15 residues. With 4 bases clipped from V and 6 bases from J, the junction kept 3 bases outside the gene matches. CDR3 amino acids: CASSLGLAGAGELFF. CDR3 DNA sequence: TGTGCCAGCAGCCTTGGACTAGCGGGAGCCGGGGAGCTGTTTTTT.

This chain connects TRBV5-4 to TRBJ2-3, with 10 bases identical to TRBD2. V lost 0 bases, J lost 0 bases, and 7 bases stayed unmatched. Germline assignment: CDR1 SGHNT and CDR2 YYREEE (reference sequence). This CDR3 contains 18 residues. This CDR3 reads CASSLDLAGAESTDTQYF. CDR3 coding DNA: TGTGCCAGCAGCTTGGATCTAGCGGGGGCCGAGAGCACAGATACGCAGTATTTT.

The V gene is TRBV5-1, the J gene TRBJ2-7; D is possibly TRBD2 (5 bases). The CDR3 length is 15 residues. Germline V gives CDR1 SGHRS, CDR2 YFSETQ. V was pared by 0 bases and J by 3 bases, with 13 bases between. The CDR3 spells CASSLDEGWVYEQYF. CDR3 bases: TGCGCCAGCAGCTTGGACGAGGGATGGGTCTACGAGCAGTACTTC.

The CDR3 nucleotides read TGCGCCAGCAGCGCCCCACTAGCGGGGGTCACAGATACGCAGTATTTT. This encodes CASSAPLAGVTDTQYF. The rearrangement joins TRBV5-1 to TRBJ2-3; 11 bases line up with TRBD2. Trimming cost V 4 bases and J 2 bases; bases outside gene matches: 6. This CDR3 comprises 16 residues. Germline loops: CDR1 SGHRS, CDR2 YFSETQ. Based on the CDR3 plus reference TRBV5-1 and TRBJ2-3, the full variable domain is KAGVTQTPRYLIKTRGQQVTLSCSPISGHRSVSWYQQTPGQGLQFLFEYFSETQRNKGNFPGRFSGRQFSNSRSEMNVSTLELGDSALYLCASSAPLAGVTDTQYFGPGTRLTVL.

The chain uses TRBV7-8 and TRBJ1-2; tentative D call: TRBD1 (6 bases). Between the trimmed V and J ends, which lost 1 base and 6 bases, there was a span of 9 bases. Germline V CDR1 and CDR2: SGHVS, FQNEAQ. The length of the CDR3 is 13 residues. The CDR3 is CASSLERQDGYTF. The CDR3 region has the DNA TGTGCCAGCAGCTTAGAAAGACAGGATGGCTACACCTTC.

The chain links TRBV7-2 to TRBJ2-7; 7 bases fit TRBD1. The CDR3 runs to 12 residues. In germline, CDR1 is SGHTA, CDR2 FQGNSA. J was trimmed by 5 bases and V by 5 bases; bases with no gene match: 3. CDR3 bases: TGTGCCAGCAGCCGAGGGGGCGACGAGCAGTACTTC. It encodes CASSRGGDEQYF.

The chain carries TRBV5-1 and TRBJ2-1, with D maybe TRBD1 (6 bases). From germline, CDR1 is SGHRS and CDR2 YFSETQ. Trimming pared 5 bases from V and 5 bases from J, leaving 11 bases between. The CDR3 spans 13 residues. The DNA of the CDR3 is TGCGCCAGCAGGAGGAACAGGGACAATGAGCAGTTCTTC. It codes for CASRRNRDNEQFF.

The genes are TRBV19 and TRBJ2-3; either TRBD1 or TRBD2 may fit D (6 bases each). V was pared by 6 bases and J by 7 bases, with 20 bases between. The CDR3 sequence is 15 residues long. CDR1 and CDR2 from the germline V gene are LNHDA and SQIVND (reference sequence). The CDR3 spells CASSLGGSGLYTQYF. DNA for the CDR3: TGTGCCAGTAGCCTAGGGGGGAGCGGGCTTTATACGCAGTATTTT.

CDR3: CASSLVSRTDTQYF. The CDR3 DNA follows: TGTGCCAGCAGCTTAGTAAGCCGCACAGATACGCAGTATTTT. This chain uses TRBV7-6 with TRBJ2-3; D uncertain. In germline, CDR1 is SGHVS, CDR2 FNYEAQ. The V gene lost 1 base and the J gene lost 1 base, with 6 bases spanning the gap. The length of the CDR3 is 14 residues.

The chain carries TRBV30 and TRBJ2-7; TRBD2 matches 9 bases. This CDR3 is built from 16 residues. The V and J ends lost 2 bases and 5 bases, in that order; junction bases with no gene match: 13. Per the germline V gene, CDR1 is GTSNPN and CDR2 is SVGIG (reference sequence). The CDR3, as DNA: TGTGCCTGGAGTAAGTCTAGCGGGGTTTTTCTCCACGAGCAGTACTTC. This gives the protein CAWSKSSGVFLHEQYF.